This T cell receptor beta chain is from a study of OX40 agonist ivuxolimab in advanced cancers. Study results and limitations: The investigators did not determine what antigen specificity the expanded peripheral T cells had. At 0.1-3.0 mg/kg, partial responders had clonal expansion among the lowest observed. CD8+ T cells showed, on average, more clonal expansion than CD4+ cells.

Enrollment shut out patients with autoimmune disease history or systemic immunosuppression. Trimming pared 3 bases from V and 6 bases from J, leaving 12 bases between. The CDR3 spans 14 residues. Germline CDR1 is MGHRA and CDR2 is YSYEKL. Sequencing used immunoSEQ multiplex PCR; TCRdb keeps in-frame clones, though not all of them. The sample carries about 60,000 clones, around nine tenths recorded once. As for this clone: The antigen is unknown.

The clonotype was recovered from an adult with an advanced solid tumor such as melanoma, head and neck, liver or kidney cancer. The J gene is TRBJ1-5, the V gene TRBV4-1, with D possibly being TRBD1 (6 bases). The sample consisted of CD4+ or CD8+ T cells sorted from blood, taken in a trial of the OX40 agonist ivuxolimab. The CDR3 DNA reads as TGCGCCAGCAGCCAGGTTCAGGGGAGTCAGCCCCAGCATTTT. Protein product: CASSQVQGSQPQHF.